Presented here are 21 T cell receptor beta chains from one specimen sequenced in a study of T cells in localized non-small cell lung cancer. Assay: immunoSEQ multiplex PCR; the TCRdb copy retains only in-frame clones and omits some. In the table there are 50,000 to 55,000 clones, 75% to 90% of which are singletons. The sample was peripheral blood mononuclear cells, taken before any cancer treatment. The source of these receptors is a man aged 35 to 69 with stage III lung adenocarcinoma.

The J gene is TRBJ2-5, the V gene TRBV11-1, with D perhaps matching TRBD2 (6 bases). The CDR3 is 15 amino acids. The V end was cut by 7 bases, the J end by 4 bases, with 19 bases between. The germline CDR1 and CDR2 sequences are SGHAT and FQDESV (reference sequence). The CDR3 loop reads CASTRAGGSGETQYF. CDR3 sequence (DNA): TGTGCCAGCACTAGGGCCGGAGGGTCGGGAGAGACCCAGTACTTC.

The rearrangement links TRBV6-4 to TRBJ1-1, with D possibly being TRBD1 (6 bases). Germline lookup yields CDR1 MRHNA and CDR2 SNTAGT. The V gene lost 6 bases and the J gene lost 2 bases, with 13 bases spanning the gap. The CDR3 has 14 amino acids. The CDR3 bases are TGTGCCAGCAGGGACAGCTCAAGAAACACTGAAGCTTTCTTT. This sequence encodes CASRDSSRNTEAFF.

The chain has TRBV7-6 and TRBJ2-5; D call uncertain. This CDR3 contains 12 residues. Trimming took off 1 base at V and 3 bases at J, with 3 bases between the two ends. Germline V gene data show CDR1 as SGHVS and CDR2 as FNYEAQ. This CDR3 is CASSLVEETQYF. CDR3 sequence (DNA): TGTGCCAGCAGCTTAGTGGAAGAGACCCAGTACTTC.

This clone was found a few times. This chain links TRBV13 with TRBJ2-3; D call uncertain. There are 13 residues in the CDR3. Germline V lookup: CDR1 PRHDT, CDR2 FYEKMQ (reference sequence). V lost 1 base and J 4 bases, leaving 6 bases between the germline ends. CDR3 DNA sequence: TGTGCCAGCAGCTTAGAAGGACCAGATACGCAGTATTTT. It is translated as CASSLEGPDTQYF. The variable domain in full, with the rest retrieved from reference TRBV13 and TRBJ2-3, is AAGVIQSPRHLIKEKRETATLKCYPIPRHDTVYWYQQGPGQDPQFLISFYEKMQSDKGSIPDRFSAQQFSDYHSELNMSSLELGDSALYFCASSLEGPDTQYFGPGTRLTVL.

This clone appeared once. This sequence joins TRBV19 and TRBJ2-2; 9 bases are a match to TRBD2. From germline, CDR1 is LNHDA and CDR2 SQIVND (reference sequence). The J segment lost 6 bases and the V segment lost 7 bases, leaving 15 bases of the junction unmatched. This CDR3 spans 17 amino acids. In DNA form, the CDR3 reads TGTGCCAGTATTAAATTTTTTGGCGGGAGGGCTTCCGGGGAGCTGTTTTTT. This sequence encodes CASIKFFGGRASGELFF.

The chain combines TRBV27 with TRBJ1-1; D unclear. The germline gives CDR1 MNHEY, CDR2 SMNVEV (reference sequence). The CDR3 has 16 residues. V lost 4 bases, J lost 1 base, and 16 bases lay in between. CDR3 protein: CASSSPSQRRNTEAFF. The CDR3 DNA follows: TGTGCCAGCAGTTCCCCGAGCCAGCGGAGGAACACTGAAGCTTTCTTT.

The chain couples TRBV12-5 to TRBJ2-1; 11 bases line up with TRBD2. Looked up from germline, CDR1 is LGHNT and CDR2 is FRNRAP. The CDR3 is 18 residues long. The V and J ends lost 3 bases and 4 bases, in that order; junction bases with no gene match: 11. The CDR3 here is CASGFFSGGATEYNEQFF. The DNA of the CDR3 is TGTGCTAGTGGTTTCTTTAGCGGGGGGGCCACGGAGTACAATGAGCAGTTCTTC. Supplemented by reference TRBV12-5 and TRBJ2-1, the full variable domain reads DARVTQTPRHKVTEMGQEVTMRCQPILGHNTVFWYRQTMMQGLELLAYFRNRAPLDDSGMPKDRFSAEMPDATLATLKIQPSEPRDSAVYFCASGFFSGGATEYNEQFFGPGTRLTVL.

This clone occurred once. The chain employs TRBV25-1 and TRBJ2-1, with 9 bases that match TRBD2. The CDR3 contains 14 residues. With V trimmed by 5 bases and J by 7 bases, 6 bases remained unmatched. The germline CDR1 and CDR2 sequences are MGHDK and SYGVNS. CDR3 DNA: TGTGCCAGCAGTCACCCGGGACTAGCAAATGAGCAGTTCTTC. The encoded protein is CASSHPGLANEQFF.

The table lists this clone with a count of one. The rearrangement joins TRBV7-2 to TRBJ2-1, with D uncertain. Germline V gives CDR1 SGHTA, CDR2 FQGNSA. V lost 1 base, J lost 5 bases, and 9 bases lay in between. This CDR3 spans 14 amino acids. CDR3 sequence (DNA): TGTGCCAGCAGCTTAGTCGGCGGTAACAATGAGCAGTTCTTC. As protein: CASSLVGGNNEQFF.

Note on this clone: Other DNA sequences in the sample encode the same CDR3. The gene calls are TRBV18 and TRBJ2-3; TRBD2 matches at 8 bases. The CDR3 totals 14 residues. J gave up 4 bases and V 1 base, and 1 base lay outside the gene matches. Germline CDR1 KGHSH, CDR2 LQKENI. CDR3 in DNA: TGTGCCAGCTCACCACAGCGGGAGTCAGATACGCAGTATTTT. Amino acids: CASSPQRESDTQYF.

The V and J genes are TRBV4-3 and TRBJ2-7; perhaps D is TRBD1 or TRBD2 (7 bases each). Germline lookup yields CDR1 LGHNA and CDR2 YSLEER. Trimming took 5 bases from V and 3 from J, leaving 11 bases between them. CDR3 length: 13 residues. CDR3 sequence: CASSSGGDYEQYF. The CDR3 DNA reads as TGCGCCAGCAGCTCAGGGGGGGACTACGAGCAGTACTTC.

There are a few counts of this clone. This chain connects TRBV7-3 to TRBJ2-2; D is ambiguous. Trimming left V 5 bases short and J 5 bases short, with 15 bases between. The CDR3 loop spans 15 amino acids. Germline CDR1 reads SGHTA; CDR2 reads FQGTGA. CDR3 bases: TGTGCCAGCAGCCCACACGCCGAGATTACCGGGGAGCTGTTTTTT. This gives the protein CASSPHAEITGELFF.

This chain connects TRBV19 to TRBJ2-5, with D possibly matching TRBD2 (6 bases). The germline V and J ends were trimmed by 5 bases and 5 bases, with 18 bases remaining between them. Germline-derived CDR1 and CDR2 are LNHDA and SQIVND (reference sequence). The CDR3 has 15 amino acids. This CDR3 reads CASSSLSGAGETQYF. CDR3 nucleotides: TGTGCCAGTAGTTCCTTGTCGGGAGCCGGGGAGACCCAGTACTTC. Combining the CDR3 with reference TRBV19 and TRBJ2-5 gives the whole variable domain DGGITQSPKYLFRKEGQNVTLSCEQNLNHDAMYWYRQDPGQGLRLIYYSQIVNDFQKGDIAEGYSVSREKKESFPLTVTSAQKNPTAFYLCASSSLSGAGETQYFGPGTRLLVL.

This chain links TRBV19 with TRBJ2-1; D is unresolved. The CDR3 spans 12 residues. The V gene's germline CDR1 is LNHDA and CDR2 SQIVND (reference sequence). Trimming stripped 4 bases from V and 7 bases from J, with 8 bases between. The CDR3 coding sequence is TGTGCCAGTAGTACCCGGCCAAATGAGCAGTTCTTC. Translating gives CASSTRPNEQFF.

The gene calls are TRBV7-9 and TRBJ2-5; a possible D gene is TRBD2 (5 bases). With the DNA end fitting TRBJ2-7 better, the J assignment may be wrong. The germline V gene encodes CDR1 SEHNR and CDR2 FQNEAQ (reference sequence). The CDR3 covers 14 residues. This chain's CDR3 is CASSAMGSSYEQYF. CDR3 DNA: TGTGCCAGCAGCGCCATGGGGAGCTCCTACGAGCAGTACTTC.

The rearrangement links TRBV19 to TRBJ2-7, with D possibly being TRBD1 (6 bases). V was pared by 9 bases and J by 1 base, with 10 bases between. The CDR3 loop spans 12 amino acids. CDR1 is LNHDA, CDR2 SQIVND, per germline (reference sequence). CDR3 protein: CARKTGSYEQYF. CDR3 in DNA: TGTGCCAGGAAGACAGGTTCCTACGAGCAGTACTTC.

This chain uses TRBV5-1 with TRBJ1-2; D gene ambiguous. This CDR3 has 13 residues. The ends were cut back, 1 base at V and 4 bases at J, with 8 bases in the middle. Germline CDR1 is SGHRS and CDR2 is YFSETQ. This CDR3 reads CASSLSETYGYTF. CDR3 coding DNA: TGCGCCAGCAGCTTGTCAGAAACCTATGGCTACACCTTC. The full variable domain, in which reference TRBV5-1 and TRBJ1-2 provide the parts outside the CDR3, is KAGVTQTPRYLIKTRGQQVTLSCSPISGHRSVSWYQQTPGQGLQFLFEYFSETQRNKGNFPGRFSGRQFSNSRSEMNVSTLELGDSALYLCASSLSETYGYTFGSGTRLTVV.

The CDR3: CASSPQEVGFSPLHF. The CDR3 DNA reads TGTGCCAGCAGCCCCCAAGAAGTTGGCTTTTCGCCCCTCCACTTT. The rearrangement uses TRBV9 and TRBJ1-6; D unresolved. CDR3 length equals 15 residues. The germline V gene encodes CDR1 SGDLS and CDR2 YYNGEE. V dropped 4 bases and J dropped 13 bases, with 21 bases sitting between them.

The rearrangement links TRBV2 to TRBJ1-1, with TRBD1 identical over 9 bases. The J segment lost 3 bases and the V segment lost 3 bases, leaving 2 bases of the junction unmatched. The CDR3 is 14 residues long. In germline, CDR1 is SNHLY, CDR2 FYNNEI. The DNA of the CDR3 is TGTGCCAGCAGTGATCGGACAGGGGACACTGAAGCTTTCTTT. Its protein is CASSDRTGDTEAFF.

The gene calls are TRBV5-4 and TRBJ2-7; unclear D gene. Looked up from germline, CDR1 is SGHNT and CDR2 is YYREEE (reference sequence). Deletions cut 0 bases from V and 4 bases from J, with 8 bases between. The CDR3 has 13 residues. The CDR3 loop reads CASSLGELYEQYF. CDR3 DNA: TGTGCCAGCAGCTTGGGTGAGCTTTACGAGCAGTACTTC. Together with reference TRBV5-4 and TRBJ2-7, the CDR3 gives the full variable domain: ETGVTQSPTHLIKTRGQQVTLRCSSQSGHNTVSWYQQALGQGPQFIFQYYREEENGRGNFPPRFSGLQFPNYSSELNVNALELDDSALYLCASSLGELYEQYFGPGTRLTVT.

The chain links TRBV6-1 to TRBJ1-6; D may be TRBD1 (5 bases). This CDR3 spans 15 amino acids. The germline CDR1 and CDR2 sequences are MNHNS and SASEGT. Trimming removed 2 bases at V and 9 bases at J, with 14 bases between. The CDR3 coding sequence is TGTGCCAGCAGTGAAATATTAAGGGGTGGTTCACCCCTCCACTTT. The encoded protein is CASSEILRGGSPLHF.